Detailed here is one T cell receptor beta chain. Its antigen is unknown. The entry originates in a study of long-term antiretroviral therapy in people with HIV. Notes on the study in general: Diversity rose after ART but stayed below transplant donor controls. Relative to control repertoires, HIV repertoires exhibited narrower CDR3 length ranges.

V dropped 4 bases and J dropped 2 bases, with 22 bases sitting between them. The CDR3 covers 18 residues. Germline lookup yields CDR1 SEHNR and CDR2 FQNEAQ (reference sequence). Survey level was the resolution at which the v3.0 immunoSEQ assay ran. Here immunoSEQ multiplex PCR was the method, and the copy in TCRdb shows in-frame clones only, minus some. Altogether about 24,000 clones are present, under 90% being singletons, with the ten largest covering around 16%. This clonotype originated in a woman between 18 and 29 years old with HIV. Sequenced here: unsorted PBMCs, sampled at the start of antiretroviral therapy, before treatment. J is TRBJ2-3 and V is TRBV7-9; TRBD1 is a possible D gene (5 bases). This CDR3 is CASSSAAGAGPPTDTQYF. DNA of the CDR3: TGTGCCAGCAGCTCCGCAGCAGGCGCAGGGCCTCCCACAGATACGCAGTATTTT.